The rows below give T cell receptor beta chains drawn from one sample of a study of identical twins. TCRdb re-called the 5' RACE reads through MiXCR, storing one row per CDR3 protein. The sample has a few hundred thousand distinct CDR3 sequences, roughly an eighth seen once; the top ten hold approximately 1%. The same data also contributed to another study, on yellow fever vaccine responses in identical twins.

Sequencing was done on a sample of CD4+ T cells sorted from blood. These TCRs come from a woman younger than 30 in good health. CDR3s include the opening cysteine and the closing phenylalanine or tryptophan. A D gene is named only where the DNA matches it firmly. Rows give clone size only sometimes, using once, few, many, or a class for an expanded clone.

>TRBJ2-7|.|.|TRBV29-1
CSVCRDFWGYEQYF
TGCAGCGTTTGTAGGGACTTTTGGGGCTACGAGCAGTACTTC
>TRBJ2-7|few|.|TRBV2
CASTGDGFYEQYF
TGTGCCAGCACCGGGGATGGGTTCTACGAGCAGTACTTC
>TRBJ2-7|few|.|TRBV6-2/TRBV6-3
CASNPLGGGPVYEQYF
TGTGCCAGCAACCCCTTAGGGGGAGGGCCGGTCTACGAGCAGTACTTC
>TRBJ2-5|few|.|TRBV7-9
CASSLGGQPLETQYF
TGTGCCAGCAGCTTAGGGGGCCAGCCTCTCGAGACCCAGTACTTC
>TRBJ2-3|.|.|TRBV5-1
CASSSGSDTQYF
TGCGCCAGCAGCAGTGGGTCAGATACGCAGTATTTT
>TRBJ2-1|.|TRBD2|TRBV19
CASSSAGTSGRDEQFF
TGTGCCAGTAGTTCTGCCGGGACTAGCGGGAGAGATGAGCAGTTCTTC
>TRBJ2-3|few|TRBD2|TRBV6-1
CASSRPGLAASTDTQYF
TGTGCCAGCTCTCGACCAGGACTAGCGGCAAGCACAGATACGCAGTATTTT
>TRBJ2-2|.|.|TRBV10-3
CAITGVNTGELFF
TGTGCCATCACAGGGGTGAACACCGGGGAGCTGTTTTTT
>TRBJ1-1|.|.|TRBV6-5
CASSQSGTNTEAFF
TGTGCCAGCAGCCAAAGCGGCACGAACACTGAAGCTTTCTTT
>TRBJ2-3|few|.|TRBV10-3
CAVGEAGGSDTQYF
TGTGCCGTCGGGGAGGCCGGCGGTTCCGATACGCAGTATTTT
>TRBJ2-3|few|TRBD2|TRBV2
CASSVGGGGQDTQYF
TGTGCCAGCAGTGTCGGCGGGGGGGGTCAAGATACGCAGTATTTT
>TRBJ2-1|.|TRBD1|TRBV14
CASSRLGQGGLGQFF
TGTGCCAGCAGCCGGTTGGGACAGGGGGGTCTCGGGCAGTTCTTC
>TRBJ2-7|.|.|TRBV30
CAWTYGAAEILSYEQYF
TGTGCCTGGACTTATGGTGCAGCGGAGATCCTCTCCTACGAGCAGTACTTC
>TRBJ2-3|few|.|TRBV29-1
CSVDWGARTSSTDTQYF
TGCAGCGTTGACTGGGGGGCCCGAACATCTAGCACAGATACGCAGTATTTT
>TRBJ2-3|.|.|TRBV6-1
CATKGNTLTDTQYF
TGTGCCACCAAGGGAAATACCCTCACAGATACGCAGTATTTT
>TRBJ2-5|.|.|TRBV3-1
CASSLKRDQETQYF
TGTGCCAGCAGCCTTAAGAGGGATCAAGAGACCCAGTACTTC
>TRBJ2-4|.|.|TRBV29-1
CSVSGYRNIQYF
TGCAGCGTCTCAGGGTATAGAAACATTCAGTACTTC
>TRBJ2-1|many|.|TRBV7-3
CASSLSNYNEQFF
TGTGCCAGCAGCTTAAGCAACTACAATGAGCAGTTCTTC